Below are 4 T cell receptor beta chains sequenced from a single sample in a study of blood T cell repertoires in COVID-19. Generated by immunoSEQ multiplex PCR, the TCRdb table keeps only in-frame clones and is missing some. The data contain about 150,000 clones, around 84% of them singletons. The source material was peripheral blood. These receptors were obtained from a man aged 80 or over with acute or convalescent COVID-19.

This chain connects TRBV5-1 to TRBJ2-1, with D tentatively TRBD2 (5 bases). The V and J ends lost 7 bases and 7 bases respectively, with 15 bases between them. CDR1 is SGHRS, CDR2 YFSETQ, per germline. The CDR3 runs 13 residues. The CDR3 DNA reads TGCGCCAGCTGCCCGGACGGGGTGAATGAGCAGTTCTTC. It yields the protein CASCPDGVNEQFF.

This rearrangement joins TRBV7-7 to TRBJ1-1; D remains unclear. CDR3 length: 13 amino acids. V lost 4 bases and J 1 base, leaving 7 bases between the germline ends. Germline values: CDR1 SSHAT, CDR2 FNYEAQ (reference sequence). The CDR3 sequence: CASSSSQNTEAFF. The CDR3 bases are TGTGCCAGCAGCTCGTCACAGAACACTGAAGCTTTCTTT.

The V and J genes are TRBV18 and TRBJ2-7, with 10 bases identical to TRBD2. This CDR3 contains 14 residues. Per germline, CDR1 KGHSH and CDR2 LQKENI. With V trimmed by 3 bases and J by 3 bases, 2 bases remained unmatched. CDR3 sequence: CASSPRLAGYEQYF. CDR3 nucleotides: TGTGCCAGCTCACCGCGACTAGCGGGCTACGAGCAGTACTTC.

The CDR3 reads CASSYGGTALGPQHF. As DNA, the CDR3 is TGTGCCAGCAGCTATGGGGGGACGGCTCTAGGGCCCCAGCATTTT. The chain is built from TRBV5-4 and TRBJ1-5, with D perhaps matching TRBD1 (5 bases). Germline assignment: CDR1 SGHNT and CDR2 YYREEE (reference sequence). The CDR3 covers 15 residues. V was shortened by 3 bases and J by 9 bases, with 19 bases between the two germline ends.